The 23 T cell receptor beta chains below come from one sample, sequenced in a study of glioma-infiltrating T cells. TCR alpha and beta CDR3 regions were amplified from RNA using iRepertoire nested multiplex PCR. Each CDR3 protein is one row after TCRdb ran MiXCR on the multiplex PCR reads. The data contain 110,000 or so distinct CDR3 sequences, less than 30% of them seen just once; the ten biggest clones take up approximately 35%. The sequencing input was glioma tissue, nonneoplastic brain tissue, or PBMCs (not recorded which). All receptors derive from a human donor with low-grade glioma or glioblastoma, undergoing nonglioma brain surgery, or in good health (not recorded which).

The rearrangement joins TRBV4-1 to TRBJ2-5, with 10 positions matching TRBD2. The trim removed 3 bases at V and 2 bases at J, leaving 6 bases unmatched. The CDR3 extends over 16 amino acids. CDR1 and CDR2 (germline): MGHRA, YSYEKL. The CDR3 is CASSQFGLADQETQYF. For the CDR3, the DNA is TGCGCCAGCAGCCAGTTCGGACTAGCGGATCAAGAGACCCAGTACTTC.

This clonotype was seen many times. This chain joins TRBV7-2 and TRBJ1-5; no firm D call. Trimming removed 5 bases at V and 4 bases at J, with 9 bases between. The CDR3 sequence is 13 residues long. Germline V gene sequence: CDR1 SGHTA, CDR2 FQGNSA. In DNA form, the CDR3 reads TGTGCCAGCAGCGGTCAACTTAATCAGCCCCAGCATTTT. As protein: CASSGQLNQPQHF.

This clonotype was recorded many times. The chain has TRBV2 and TRBJ2-2; D remains ambiguous. Trimming removed 8 bases at V and 3 bases at J, with 4 bases between. This CDR3 spans 11 amino acids. Germline loops: CDR1 SNHLY, CDR2 FYNNEI. CDR3 sequence (DNA): TGTGCCAGCTCATACACCGGGGAGCTGTTTTTT. Translation gives CASSYTGELFF.

This clonotype was seen more than once but under ten times. This rearrangement joins TRBV11-2 to TRBJ2-3; D is undetermined. Trimming cost V 4 bases and J 7 bases, with 6 bases left between them. CDR1 is SGHAT, CDR2 FQNNGV, per germline. The CDR3 length is 11 residues. The CDR3 DNA is TGTGCCAGCAGCTCACCCAATACGCAGTATTTT. This gives the protein CASSSPNTQYF.

The chain combines TRBV25-1 with TRBJ2-1, with TRBD2 matching over 16 bases. Germline V gives CDR1 MGHDK, CDR2 SYGVNS. The CDR3 is made up of 19 amino acids. The CDR3, as DNA: TGTGTTAGCAGTGATCTCTTAGGGACTAGCGGGGGGGCTCACAATGAGCAGTTCTTC. The encoded protein is CVSSDLLGTSGGAHNEQFF.

This clonotype was seen more than once but under ten times. The chain couples TRBV7-2 to TRBJ1-2; no definite D call. V lost 11 bases to trimming and J lost 3 bases, with 13 bases between them. Germline loops: CDR1 SGHTA, CDR2 FQGNSA. This CDR3 is 12 amino acids long. CDR3 amino acids: CAVPLSHYGYTF. CDR3 coding DNA: TGTGCCGTACCCCTCTCTCACTATGGCTACACCTTC.

In regard to this clonotype: A much more abundant neighbour one base away suggests this may be a read error. This chain uses TRBV19 with TRBJ2-1; D gene uncertain. The length of the CDR3 is 13 residues. In germline, CDR1 is LNHDA, CDR2 SQIVND (reference sequence). CDR3 coding DNA: TGTACCAGTGGAAATATAGGGCACAATGAGCAGTTCTTC. This gives the protein CTSGNIGHNEQFF.

Within the sample, this clonotype is medium-sized (0.01 to 0.1%). The chain has TRBV6-6 and TRBJ2-1; D ambiguous. Germline assignment: CDR1 MNHNY and CDR2 SVGAGI (reference sequence). The CDR3 spans 13 residues. V lost 2 bases and J 5 bases, leaving 7 bases between the germline ends. The chain's CDR3 is CASSYVGDNEQFF. Written as DNA, the CDR3 is TGTGCCAGCAGTTACGTCGGTGACAATGAGCAGTTCTTC.

This clonotype was detected many times. The rearrangement links TRBV18 to TRBJ2-7, with D possibly TRBD1 on 5 matching bases. Germline CDR1 is KGHSH and CDR2 is LQKENI. V was cut by 2 bases and J by 2 bases, with 10 bases left in between. The CDR3 has 14 amino acids. For the CDR3, the DNA is TGTGCCAGCTCACCAATGGAGACAGCCTACGAGCAGTACTTC. Amino acid sequence: CASSPMETAYEQYF.

This clonotype has a count of ten or more. The genes are TRBV6-5 and TRBJ2-1; D unresolved. The CDR3 runs 16 residues. Trimming removed 0 bases at V and 0 bases at J, with 9 bases between. Germline lookup yields CDR1 MNHEY and CDR2 SVGAGI. The CDR3 DNA follows: TGTGCCAGCAGTTACTCGGTCATGAGCTCCTACAATGAGCAGTTCTTC. Encoded protein: CASSYSVMSSYNEQFF.

Worth noting for this clonotype: A single base separates this from a much larger clone, so it may be a read error. The rearrangement joins TRBV19 to TRBJ1-5; D gene uncertain. The length of the CDR3 is 14 residues. Germline V CDR1 and CDR2: LNHDA, SQIVND (reference sequence). CDR3 in amino acids: CATLPQKSSQPQHF. The CDR3 bases are TGTGCCACCTTACCCCAAAAGAGCAGTCAGCCCCAGCATTTT.

This clonotype appeared many times. The V and J genes are TRBV29-1 and TRBJ2-2; D ambiguous. The CDR3 has 11 amino acids. V was trimmed by 5 bases and J by 5 bases, leaving 6 bases between them. Germline values: CDR1 SQVTM, CDR2 ANQGSEA. CDR3 nucleotides: TGCAGCGTTTCCAGGACCGGGGAGCTGTTTTTT. Its translation is CSVSRTGELFF.

This clonotype has ten or more counts. The V gene is TRBV6-1, the J gene TRBJ2-7; the D call may be TRBD1 or TRBD2 (5 bases each). With 6 bases removed from V and 2 bases from J, the gap between germline ends came to 14 bases. Germline values: CDR1 MNHNS, CDR2 SASEGT. The CDR3 is 14 amino acids. CDR3 sequence: CASRGTPRPYEQYF. Written as DNA, the CDR3 is TGTGCCAGCAGAGGGACGCCCCGGCCCTACGAGCAGTACTTC.

This clonotype came up a few times. A much larger clone lies one base from this, so it may be a read error. The chain links TRBV18 to TRBJ2-7; D is possibly TRBD2 (5 bases). The length of the CDR3 is 14 residues. The V gene's germline CDR1 is KGHSH and CDR2 LQKENI. V was pared by 6 bases and J by 9 bases, with 21 bases between. The CDR3 protein is CASSPPTSSSGQYF. CDR3 nucleotides: TGTGCCAGCTCGCCTCCGACATCAAGCAGCGGGCAGTACTTC.

This clonotype has a count of ten or more. The V gene is TRBV25-1, the J gene TRBJ2-7, with D tentatively TRBD2 (5 bases). V was pared by 5 bases and J by 0 bases, with 11 bases between. Germline CDR1 reads MGHDK; CDR2 reads SYGVNS. The CDR3 is 14 residues long. CDR3 region: CASSREYGSYEQYF. The CDR3 region has the DNA TGTGCCAGCAGTCGGGAATATGGCTCCTACGAGCAGTACTTC.

This clonotype came up many times. The gene calls are TRBV14 and TRBJ1-6; D unresolved. CDR3 length: 13 residues. V shed 1 base and J shed 10 bases, with 8 bases lying between them. CDR1 SGHDN and CDR2 FVKESK come from the germline V gene. The CDR3 DNA reads as TGTGCCAGCAGCCAAGTCGTAAGATCACCCCTCCACTTT. Encoded protein: CASSQVVRSPLHF. The full variable domain, its missing parts supplied by reference TRBV14 and TRBJ1-6, is EAGVTQFPSHSVIEKGQTVTLRCDPISGHDNLYWYRRVMGKEIKFLLHFVKESKQDESGMPNNRFLAERTGGTYSTLKVQPAELEDSGVYFCASSQVVRSPLHFGNGTRLTVT.

This clonotype was recorded a few times. The chain joins TRBV29-1 to TRBJ2-1; D not certain. Germline-derived CDR1 and CDR2 are SQVTM and ANQGSEA. The ends were cut back, 2 bases at V and 9 bases at J, with 8 bases in the middle. CDR3 length: 11 residues. The CDR3 nucleotides read TGCAGCGTTGAATGGATAGGTGAGCAGTTCTTC. Translated: CSVEWIGEQFF.

Regarding this clonotype: This may be a read error, as it is one base from a much larger clone. The J gene is TRBJ1-3, the V gene TRBV7-2; D call uncertain. The CDR3 loop spans 15 amino acids. The V and J ends lost 10 bases and 2 bases respectively, with 18 bases between them. Germline CDR1 reads SGHTA; CDR2 reads FQGNSA. Written as DNA, the CDR3 is TGTGCCACCAGACCCGACGGGGTCCCTGGAAACACCATATATTTT. Its protein product is CATRPDGVPGNTIYF.

This clonotype was observed a single time. Sequence at one end of the junction differs from germline and may be a read error. V gene TRBV29-1 combines with J gene TRBJ2-3; D gene ambiguous. Germline values: CDR1 SQVTM, CDR2 ANQGSEA. There are 12 residues in the CDR3. Written as DNA, the CDR3 is TGCAGCGTTGAATCCCCCACATATACGCAGTATTTT. Its protein is CSVESPTYTQYF.

Many counts were recorded for this clonotype. V usage is TRBV29-1 and J usage is TRBJ2-5; D is unresolved. From germline, CDR1 is SQVTM and CDR2 ANQGSEA. This CDR3 region has 11 residues. The V and J ends lost 4 bases and 5 bases respectively, with 8 bases between them. The CDR3 sequence is CSVVTTETQYF. The CDR3 bases are TGCAGCGTTGTCACGACCGAGACCCAGTACTTC.

The chain has TRBV6-2 or TRBV6-3 and TRBJ2-1; a possible D gene is TRBD2 (5 bases). The CDR3 is 12 residues long. CDR1 and CDR2 from the germline V gene are MNHEY and SVGEGT. DNA of the CDR3: TGTTCTAGCAGTTACCGACCGGCTGAGCAGTTCTTC. Protein: CSSSYRPAEQFF.

This clonotype was seen at least ten times. The chain employs TRBV10-3 and TRBJ1-1; 7 bases are a match to TRBD1. The ends lost 10 bases at V and 6 bases at J; junction bases unmatched: 8. There are 12 residues in the CDR3. The germline V gene has CDR1 ENHRY and CDR2 SYGVKD. The CDR3 is CATGKQGAEAFF. CDR3 in DNA: TGTGCCACCGGGAAGCAGGGGGCTGAAGCTTTCTTT.

The CDR3 region is CAKTAGPRHTQYF. The DNA for the CDR3 is TGTGCCAAAACTGCCGGGCCCCGCCATACGCAGTATTTT. The chain employs TRBV15 and TRBJ2-3; D is unresolved. The V gene's germline CDR1 is LNHNV and CDR2 YYDKDF (reference sequence). The CDR3 is 13 amino acids. Trimming took off 10 bases at V and 7 bases at J, with 18 bases between the two ends.